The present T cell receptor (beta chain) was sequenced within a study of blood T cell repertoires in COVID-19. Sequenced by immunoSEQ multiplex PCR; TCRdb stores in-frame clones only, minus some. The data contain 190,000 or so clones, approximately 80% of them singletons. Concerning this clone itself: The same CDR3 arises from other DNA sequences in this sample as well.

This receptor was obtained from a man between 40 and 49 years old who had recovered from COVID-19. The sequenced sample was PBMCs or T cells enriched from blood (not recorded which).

The CDR3 is CASSPMGTGSYTF. The CDR3 region has the DNA TGTGCCAGCTCACCAATGGGGACAGGAAGCTACACCTTC. The V and J genes are TRBV18 and TRBJ1-2, with 8 bases lining up with TRBD1. In germline, CDR1 is KGHSH, CDR2 LQKENI. This CDR3 is built from 13 residues. V dropped 2 bases and J dropped 9; count of bases not matched to a gene: 5.